This TCR beta chain stems from a study of blood T cell repertoires in COVID-19. Germline CDR1 GTSNPN, CDR2 SVGIG (reference sequence). The CDR3 has 13 residues. V gave up 3 bases and J gave up 7 bases; unmatched junction bases: 5. This table comes from immunoSEQ multiplex PCR, and its TCRdb copy is limited to in-frame clones, with some not included. The top ten hold about 0.55% of the sample, which has 150,000 or so clones, about 89% seen once. Sample: peripheral blood. The chain joins TRBV30 to TRBJ2-7, with 11 bases fitting TRBD1. The sequence was collected from a man in his fifties or sixties with acute or convalescent COVID-19. The DNA of the CDR3 is TGTGCCTGGAGCGCGGACAGGGGGCTTGAGCAGTACTTC. Protein: CAWSADRGLEQYF.